One sample yielded the 21 T cell receptor beta chains listed below, sequenced in a study of control samples from healthy donors and cancer patients. Data came from immunoSEQ multiplex PCR; TCRdb stores just in-frame clones and leaves some out. The profile shows tens of thousands of clones, about 90% of them singletons. Sequencing input: blood. The receptors stem from a man over 45 in good health.

The rearrangement links TRBV6-5 to TRBJ2-2; TRBD1 aligns across 7 bases. V dropped 4 bases and J dropped 3; count of bases not matched to a gene: 5. The germline gives CDR1 MNHEY, CDR2 SVGAGI. The length of the CDR3 is 15 residues. The CDR3 DNA reads as TGTGCCAGCAGTTCCGGGACAGATTACACCGGGGAGCTGTTTTTT. It encodes CASSSGTDYTGELFF.

This clone was found once. The chain recombines TRBV12-3 or TRBV12-4 with TRBJ1-1, with a possible D match to TRBD1 (6 bases). V was shortened by 3 bases and J by 5 bases, with 10 bases between the two germline ends. This CDR3 comprises 13 residues. The CDR3: CASSLAGDTEAFF. CDR3 nucleotides: TGTGCCAGCAGTTTGGCAGGGGATACTGAAGCTTTCTTT.

CDR3 bases: TGTGCCAGCAGCTTTAGCGGGGGCGATACGCAGTATTTT. Amino acid sequence: CASSFSGGDTQYF. This chain connects TRBV5-5 to TRBJ2-3, with 9 bases aligning to TRBD2. The CDR3 covers 13 residues. Germline CDR1 and CDR2: SGHKS and YYEKEE (reference sequence). Trimming removed 2 bases from V and 6 bases from J; junction bases left unmatched: 1.

The genes are TRBV10-3 and TRBJ1-1; maybe TRBD1 (5 bases). Trimming removed 8 bases from V and 1 base from J, with 14 bases in between. Germline V lookup: CDR1 ENHRY, CDR2 SYGVKD. The CDR3 runs 14 residues. The CDR3 sequence: CAIWGGQGNTEAFF. CDR3 in DNA: TGTGCCATCTGGGGCGGGCAGGGGAACACTGAAGCTTTCTTT.

The chain couples TRBV18 to TRBJ2-1, with 8 bases lining up with TRBD2. Germline V CDR1 and CDR2: KGHSH, LQKENI. The ends lost 2 bases at V and 5 bases at J; junction bases unmatched: 5. The CDR3 is 15 residues long. CDR3 DNA sequence: TGTGCCAGCTCACCATCGCGGGGGGCTCACAATGAGCAGTTCTTC. Residues: CASSPSRGAHNEQFF. Full variable domain (outside the CDR3, taken from reference TRBV18 and TRBJ2-1): NAGVMQNPRHLVRRRGQEARLRCSPMKGHSHVYWYRQLPEEGLKFMVYLQKENIIDESGMPKERFSAEFPKEGPSILRIQQVVRGDSAAYFCASSPSRGAHNEQFFGPGTRLTVL.

The chain combines TRBV6-2 or TRBV6-3 with TRBJ1-4, with 7 bases identical to TRBD1. The CDR3 extends over 15 amino acids. Trimming cost V 5 bases and J 2 bases; bases outside gene matches: 5. Germline CDR1 is MNHEY and CDR2 is SVGEGT. DNA of the CDR3: TGTGCCAGCAGTGGGAGGACAGGCACTAATGAAAAACTGTTTTTT. Residues: CASSGRTGTNEKLFF.

In DNA, the CDR3 is TGTGCCAGCAGTTCTCTCACTAGCGGCCAAGAGACCCAGTACTTC. It translates to CASSSLTSGQETQYF. The chain is built from TRBV3-1 (or the pseudogene TRBV3-2) and TRBJ2-5; 8 nucleotides match TRBD2. V lost 6 bases to trimming and J lost 1 base; unmatched junction nucleotides: 7. The CDR3 is 15 residues long. CDR1 and CDR2 (germline): LGHDT, YNNKEL (reference sequence).

This chain uses TRBV7-8 with TRBJ1-5; D possibly corresponds to TRBD1 (6 bases). The CDR3 is made up of 15 amino acids. The V and J ends lost 7 bases and 7 bases respectively, with 20 bases between them. CDR1 and CDR2 (germline): SGHVS, FQNEAQ. The CDR3 reads CASTLQTGGDQPQHF. CDR3 in DNA: TGTGCCAGCACCCTACAGACAGGTGGAGACCAGCCCCAGCATTTT.

V is TRBV7-6 and J is TRBJ1-5; D possibly corresponds to TRBD1 (5 bases). The length of the CDR3 is 18 residues. The ends were cut back, 5 bases at V and 0 bases at J, with 20 bases in the middle. The germline V gene has CDR1 SGHVS and CDR2 FNYEAQ. The CDR3 DNA reads TGTGCCAGCAGCATACGCAAAGACAGCGAACATAGCAATCAGCCCCAGCATTTT. It specifies CASSIRKDSEHSNQPQHF.

V and J are TRBV18 and TRBJ1-4; D is uncertain. The CDR3 length is 14 residues. Between the trimmed V and J ends, which lost 2 bases and 7 bases, there was a span of 11 bases. CDR1 is KGHSH and CDR2 is LQKENI in the germline V gene. The CDR3 loop is CASSPVGMGEKLFF. Written as DNA, the CDR3 is TGTGCCAGCTCACCAGTAGGGATGGGTGAAAAACTGTTTTTT.

J is TRBJ2-1 and V is TRBV19, with TRBD2 matching over 11 bases. The V gene end was trimmed by 4 bases and the J gene end by 6 bases; junction bases not matched to a gene: 5. Per germline, CDR1 LNHDA and CDR2 SQIVND (reference sequence). The CDR3 extends over 15 amino acids. As DNA, the CDR3 is TGTGCCAGTAGTAAGACTAGCGGGGTGGCCAATGAGCAGTTCTTC. Translated: CASSKTSGVANEQFF.

This chain connects TRBV6-4 to TRBJ1-2; D might be TRBD1 (6 bases). The CDR3 loop spans 15 amino acids. Looked up from germline, CDR1 is MRHNA and CDR2 is SNTAGT. Trimming removed 4 bases from V and 0 bases from J, with 12 bases in between. The CDR3 loop is CASSVETGTNYGYTF. CDR3 nucleotides: TGTGCCAGCAGTGTTGAGACAGGCACTAACTATGGCTACACCTTC.

This clone appeared once. This chain links TRBV28 with TRBJ1-2, with D maybe TRBD1 (6 bases). This CDR3 is 16 amino acids long. Germline values: CDR1 MDHEN, CDR2 SYDVKM. V was shortened by 4 bases and J by 1 base, with 16 bases between the two germline ends. The CDR3 protein is CASSSRPGHLNYGYTF. In DNA form, the CDR3 reads TGTGCCAGCAGTTCACGTCCGGGACACCTTAACTATGGCTACACCTTC.

The genes are TRBV6-1 and TRBJ2-5; D uncertain. CDR1 and CDR2 (germline): MNHNS, SASEGT. V dropped 3 bases and J dropped 5 bases, with 13 bases sitting between them. The CDR3 has 14 amino acids. The CDR3 spells CASSDGVGGETQYF. Here the CDR3 DNA reads TGTGCCAGCAGTGACGGCGTGGGTGGGGAGACCCAGTACTTC.

The genes are TRBV30 and TRBJ2-7; 7 positions match TRBD1. Germline trimming cut 0 bases from V and 0 bases from J; bases unmatched to any gene: 8. Germline V gives CDR1 GTSNPN, CDR2 SVGIG (reference sequence). The CDR3 has 16 residues. This CDR3 is CAWSVGRTGDSYEQYF. In nucleotides, the CDR3 is TGTGCCTGGAGTGTGGGCCGGACAGGAGACTCCTACGAGCAGTACTTC.

This rearrangement joins TRBV19 to TRBJ1-2; the D gene is possibly TRBD1 (5 bases). Germline V gene data show CDR1 as LNHDA and CDR2 as SQIVND (reference sequence). V lost 5 bases and J 0 bases, leaving 16 bases between the germline ends. The CDR3 totals 16 residues. CDR3 nucleotides: TGTGCCAGTAGTCCTCAGACAGACCTCGCTAACTATGGCTACACCTTC. It encodes CASSPQTDLANYGYTF.

V usage is TRBV7-9 and J usage is TRBJ2-7, with TRBD2 matching 7 bases. This CDR3 contains 14 residues. The V segment lost 4 bases and the J segment 2 bases; nucleotides outside the gene matches: 5. Germline assignment: CDR1 SEHNR and CDR2 FQNEAQ (reference sequence). The CDR3 protein is CASSSLGGTYEQYF. In nucleotides, the CDR3 is TGTGCCAGCAGCTCGTTGGGGGGGACCTACGAGCAGTACTTC.

This clone is deemed medium-sized. The chain couples TRBV21-1 to TRBJ2-5; the table's D call, TRBD2, was not checked against the DNA. TRBV21-1 is noted as a pseudogene. CDR3 size: 16 residues. CDR3 coding DNA: TGTGCCAGCAGCAAACTTGCCAGGGAGGGCCAAGAGACCCAGTACTTC. This gives the protein CASSKLAREGQETQYF.

This rearrangement joins TRBV12-3 or TRBV12-4 to TRBJ2-1; possibly TRBD1 for D (5 bases). Trimming left V 5 bases short and J 7 bases short, with 9 bases between. The CDR3 extends over 12 amino acids. The CDR3: CASSLRENEQFF. CDR3 DNA: TGTGCCAGCAGTCTCAGGGAAAATGAGCAGTTCTTC.

This chain connects TRBV6-6 to TRBJ2-1, with TRBD1 matching over 8 bases. The CDR3 has 14 amino acids. Per the germline V gene, CDR1 is MNHNY and CDR2 is SVGAGI (reference sequence). V lost 5 bases to trimming and J lost 9 bases; unmatched junction nucleotides: 9. As DNA, the CDR3 is TGTGCCAGCAGTCGATCCACAGGGGGTGGTGAGCAGTTCTTC. This translates into CASSRSTGGGEQFF.

This clone was seen a handful of times. The CDR3 sequence is CATFGTTYEQYF. The CDR3 DNA follows: TGTGCCACCTTTGGGACAACCTACGAGCAGTACTTC. The rearrangement uses TRBV6-5 and TRBJ2-7, with a weak D call TRBD1 (6 bases). V was trimmed by 10 bases and J by 2 bases, leaving 12 bases between them. CDR1 and CDR2 (germline): MNHEY, SVGAGI. The CDR3 is 12 amino acids.